Listed below are T cell receptor beta chains from one sample, sequenced in a study of blood T cell repertoires in COVID-19. Measured with immunoSEQ multiplex PCR; TCRdb has only the in-frame clones, and not every one. The sample shows some 180,000 clones, less than 90% of them seen only once. The sequencing input was peripheral blood. These receptors all stem from a man aged 70 or older with active or convalescent COVID-19. Each CDR3 is given with its conserved first and last residue. Fields, in order: clone size, CDR3 length, V gene, D gene, J gene, CDR3 DNA, CDR3 protein. The D gene is left open where the match is weak. Some rows have no size entry. The others give once, few or many, or a class for an expanded clone.

-	16	TRBV7-9	-	TRBJ1-1	TGTGCCAGCGGGGGGGATCCTGGAGGGGTGAACACTGAAGCTTTCTTT	CASGGDPGGVNTEAFF
-	17	TRBV4-1	TRBD1	TRBJ1-4	TGCGCCAGCAGCCCGGCGACAGGGATCTCAACTAATGAAAAACTGTTTTTT	CASSPATGISTNEKLFF
few	18	TRBV5-4	TRBD1	TRBJ2-1	TGTGCCAGCAGCTTCGGGGGCCCGGGACAGGGGTTCTACAATGAGCAGTTCTTC	CASSFGGPGQGFYNEQFF
-	12	TRBV7-9	TRBD1	TRBJ1-6	TGTGTCGCCGGACAGGGAATTTCACCCCTCCACTTT	CVAGQGISPLHF
-	17	TRBV4-1	TRBD2	TRBJ2-7	TGCGCCAGCAGCCAAGGCCTAGCGGGGGGGATCTCCTACGAGCAGTACTTC	CASSQGLAGGISYEQYF
-	14	TRBV5-1	TRBD1	TRBJ1-2	TGCGCCAGCAGCCCGGGACAGGCTAACTATGGCTACACCTTC	CASSPGQANYGYTF
once	17	TRBV5-8	TRBD1	TRBJ1-1	TGTGCCAGCAGCCTGGGACAGGGGGCCTTCGGGGTCACTGAAGCTTTCTTT	CASSLGQGAFGVTEAFF
-	14	TRBV30	TRBD2	TRBJ2-1	TGTGCCTGGTCGCGGGAGAGGTCCTACAATGAGCAGTTCTTC	CAWSRERSYNEQFF
-	13	TRBV18	-	TRBJ1-2	TGTGCCAGCTCAACTACTCAAGCCTATGGCTACACCTTC	CASSTTQAYGYTF
-	15	TRBV24-1	TRBD1	TRBJ2-7	TGTGCCACCAGTGATTTGGGGGGACAGGGCGGCGAGCAGTACTTC	CATSDLGGQGGEQYF
-	15	TRBV19	-	TRBJ1-2	TGTGCCAGTAGTATAGATTACCAGAAAATCTATGGCTACACCTTC	CASSIDYQKIYGYTF
-	13	TRBV7-2	-	TRBJ2-3	TGTGCCAGCAGCGGGGAGACTAGGGGTACGCAGTATTTT	CASSGETRGTQYF
-	13	TRBV7-2	-	TRBJ1-2	TGTGCCAGCAGCTTAAAACAGGTCTATGGCTACACCTTC	CASSLKQVYGYTF
-	16	TRBV5-1	TRBD2	TRBJ2-5	TGCGCCAGCAGCCCCGGGACTAGCGGGGGTGGAGAGACCCAGTACTTC	CASSPGTSGGGETQYF
-	15	TRBV18	-	TRBJ1-6	TGTGCCAGCTCACCAGCGACATGGGATAATTCACCCCTCCACTTT	CASSPATWDNSPLHF
-	12	TRBV30	-	TRBJ2-1	TGTGCCTGGACTGACAGTCACAATGAGCAGTTCTTC	CAWTDSHNEQFF
-	12	TRBV24-1	-	TRBJ1-2	TGTGCCACCAGTGATCCTTACACGGGATACACCTTC	CATSDPYTGYTF
-	17	TRBV6-2/TRBV6-3	-	TRBJ2-1	TGTGCCAGCAGTCTATCGGGGGGACACCTCTTCTACAATGAGCAGTTCTTC	CASSLSGGHLFYNEQFF
few	17	TRBV18	TRBD1	TRBJ1-1	TGTGCCAGCTCACCCCTGGGACAGGGGGCGCGGGGGACTGAAGCTTTCTTT	CASSPLGQGARGTEAFF
-	20	TRBV28	TRBD2	TRBJ2-1	TGTGCCAGCAGCTCTACTAGCGGGAGGAACTTTACCCACTCCTACAATGAGCAGTTCTTC	CASSSTSGRNFTHSYNEQFF
-	15	TRBV29-1	-	TRBJ1-3	TGCAGCGTTGAAGATCACGCGAACTCTGGAAACACCATATATTTT	CSVEDHANSGNTIYF
few	17	TRBV4-3	-	TRBJ1-6	TGCGCCAGCAGCCAAGCCCGGGACACGGGTTATCCTTCACCCCTCCACTTT	CASSQARDTGYPSPLHF